What follows are 31 T cell receptor beta chains derived from one specimen sequenced in a study of cytomegalovirus exposure and HLA in healthy donors. PCR primers comprised 60 Vbeta and 13 Jbeta primers. Clones were sequenced by immunoSEQ multiplex PCR, and TCRdb holds only the in-frame ones, with some missing. The table records over 150,000 clones, under 80% of them present only once. The sequenced sample was PBMCs. The source is a man aged 40-50 years in good health and CMV-seronegative.

V usage is TRBV27 and J usage is TRBJ2-7; 10 bases map to TRBD1. This CDR3 is built from 14 residues. CDR1 MNHEY and CDR2 SMNVEV come from the germline V gene (reference sequence). Trimming at V came to 3 bases and at J to 7 bases, leaving 6 bases not matched to a gene. Here the CDR3 reads CASSLRTGGVEQYF. CDR3 DNA: TGTGCCAGCAGTTTGAGGACAGGGGGAGTGGAGCAGTACTTC.

This clone was observed a handful of times. CDR3 residues: CASSEGRGLGQPQHF. The CDR3 DNA is TGTGCCAGCAGTGAAGGAAGGGGGCTCGGTCAGCCCCAGCATTTT. This chain connects TRBV2 to TRBJ1-5; 7 nucleotides line up with TRBD1. Germline-derived CDR1 and CDR2 are SNHLY and FYNNEI. The length of the CDR3 is 15 residues. The V segment lost 1 base and the J segment 6 bases; nucleotides outside the gene matches: 6.

This chain uses TRBV19 with TRBJ2-3; weak D call: TRBD2 (6 bases). V shed 3 bases and J shed 1 base, with 8 bases lying between them. Germline CDR1 and CDR2: LNHDA and SQIVND (reference sequence). This CDR3 comprises 14 residues. The CDR3, as DNA: TGTGCCAGTAGTATCGCTAGCGGCACAGATACGCAGTATTTT. Translated, it gives CASSIASGTDTQYF.

This clone was observed a handful of times. J is TRBJ2-5 and V is TRBV7-9, with a possible D match to TRBD2 (6 bases). The V gene's germline CDR1 is SEHNR and CDR2 FQNEAQ (reference sequence). V lost 4 bases and J 7 bases, leaving 22 bases between the germline ends. The CDR3 loop spans 16 amino acids. CDR3: CASSSKPGLRVLTQYF. The CDR3 coding sequence is TGTGCCAGCAGCTCCAAACCGGGACTTCGGGTGTTGACCCAGTACTTC.

This chain joins TRBV27 and TRBJ1-1, with TRBD1 as a possible D gene (6 bases). The V gene lost 5 bases and the J gene lost 4 bases, with 11 bases spanning the gap. Per germline, CDR1 MNHEY and CDR2 SMNVEV (reference sequence). The CDR3 runs 13 residues. CDR3 sequence: CASSARQVTEAFF. CDR3 DNA sequence: TGTGCCAGCAGTGCTCGACAGGTCACTGAAGCTTTCTTT.

V and J are TRBV7-3 and TRBJ2-7; 8 bases align to TRBD2. Germline CDR1 is SGHTA and CDR2 is FQGTGA. This CDR3 is 14 amino acids long. V dropped 4 bases and J dropped 4; count of bases not matched to a gene: 6. The CDR3 DNA reads TGTGCCAGCAGCTCCCGGGGGGGCGAGTACGAGCAGTACTTC. Encoded protein: CASSSRGGEYEQYF.

The V and J genes are TRBV27 and TRBJ2-3, with TRBD1 matching 7 bases. The J segment lost 3 bases and the V segment lost 5 bases, leaving 11 bases of the junction unmatched. The CDR3 runs 16 residues. The germline CDR1 and CDR2 sequences are MNHEY and SMNVEV (reference sequence). The DNA of the CDR3 is TGTGCCAGCAGTCCCCGGGACAGATATGTAACAGATACGCAGTATTTT. Translation gives CASSPRDRYVTDTQYF.

V usage is TRBV30 and J usage is TRBJ2-7; D might be TRBD2 (5 bases). V was shortened by 4 bases and J by 1 base, with 11 bases between the two germline ends. The CDR3 has 13 residues. Per germline, CDR1 GTSNPN and CDR2 SVGIG (reference sequence). The CDR3 sequence is CAWIPGESYEQYF. The CDR3 DNA is TGTGCCTGGATTCCCGGGGAGTCCTACGAGCAGTACTTC.

The chain is built from TRBV18 and TRBJ1-6, with a weak D call TRBD1 (5 bases). V gave up 3 bases and J gave up 5 bases, with 5 bases separating them. The CDR3 covers 13 residues. CDR1 KGHSH and CDR2 LQKENI come from the germline V gene. The chain's CDR3 is CASSPTDNSPLHF. The CDR3 DNA reads TGTGCCAGCTCACCGACAGATAATTCACCCCTCCACTTT.

This clone was counted only a few times. V is TRBV6-5 and J is TRBJ2-1, with D perhaps TRBD1 (6 bases). This CDR3 is 15 amino acids long. Trimming shortened V by 2 bases and J by 6 bases, and 14 bases separated the two germline ends. Germline lookup yields CDR1 MNHEY and CDR2 SVGAGI. CDR3 sequence: CASSYQDEGGNEQFF. Written as DNA, the CDR3 is TGTGCCAGCAGTTACCAGGACGAAGGGGGCAATGAGCAGTTCTTC.

This chain's CDR3 is CASRLGGPHNTIYF. CDR3 coding DNA: TGTGCCAGCAGATTGGGCGGGCCCCACAACACCATATATTTT. V gene TRBV6-1 combines with J gene TRBJ1-3; no clear D. Germline lookup yields CDR1 MNHNS and CDR2 SASEGT. V was trimmed by 6 bases and J by 7 bases, leaving 16 bases between them. The CDR3 loop spans 14 amino acids.

The gene calls are TRBV18 and TRBJ2-5; TRBD2 might be the D (6 bases). This CDR3 is 13 amino acids long. From germline, CDR1 is KGHSH and CDR2 LQKENI. The V end was cut by 6 bases, the J end by 5 bases, with 13 bases between. CDR3: CASSLLGGETQYF. The CDR3, as DNA: TGTGCCAGCTCCCTGCTAGGAGGGGAGACCCAGTACTTC.

This clone has more than one count but fewer than ten. This chain connects TRBV28 to TRBJ2-6, with 8 bases identical to TRBD2. The J segment lost 0 bases and the V segment lost 4 bases, leaving 11 bases of the junction unmatched. Germline CDR1 and CDR2: MDHEN and SYDVKM. The CDR3 has 19 amino acids. The CDR3 here is CASSSGGGRYSSGANVLTF. The CDR3 bases are TGTGCCAGCAGTTCCGGGGGGGGGCGATATAGCTCTGGGGCCAACGTCCTGACTTTC.

The chain couples TRBV5-4 to TRBJ2-1; D is uncertain. The germline V gene has CDR1 SGHNT and CDR2 YYREEE (reference sequence). The CDR3 has 14 amino acids. V lost 4 bases, J lost 7 bases, and 15 bases lay in between. CDR3 coding DNA: TGTGCCAGCAGCCACGAAGCTACTTCTAATGAGCAGTTCTTC. It codes for CASSHEATSNEQFF.

The chain is built from TRBV5-1 and TRBJ2-3, with 7 bases identical to TRBD2. This CDR3 is 14 amino acids long. The germline CDR1 and CDR2 sequences are SGHRS and YFSETQ. V lost 7 bases to trimming and J lost 1 base; unmatched junction nucleotides: 6. The CDR3 DNA sequence: TGCGCCAGCTCGCGAAGCGGGGGCACAGATACGCAGTATTTT. It encodes CASSRSGGTDTQYF. Drawing the rest from reference TRBV5-1 and TRBJ2-3, the complete variable domain is KAGVTQTPRYLIKTRGQQVTLSCSPISGHRSVSWYQQTPGQGLQFLFEYFSETQRNKGNFPGRFSGRQFSNSRSEMNVSTLELGDSALYLCASSRSGGTDTQYFGPGTRLTVL.

A few counts support this clone. The J gene is TRBJ1-4, the V gene TRBV28; TRBD1 agrees at 7 bases. Germline V gene lookup returns CDR1 MDHEN and CDR2 SYDVKM. V gave up 6 bases and J gave up 15 bases; unmatched junction bases: 16. There are 14 residues in the CDR3. In nucleotides, the CDR3 is TGTGCCAGCAGCCCAGGACGAGACAGGGCGCGGGTGTTTTTT. It specifies CASSPGRDRARVFF.

The chain carries TRBV6-1 and TRBJ1-1; 7 bases align to TRBD1. The CDR3 loop spans 15 amino acids. The V gene end was trimmed by 5 bases and the J gene end by 1 base; junction bases not matched to a gene: 7. Germline-derived CDR1 and CDR2 are MNHNS and SASEGT. CDR3 protein: CASSSWTGRNTEAFF. CDR3 bases: TGTGCCAGCAGTTCCTGGACAGGTCGGAACACTGAAGCTTTCTTT.

This clone turned up a few times. The chain employs TRBV7-6 and TRBJ1-1, with TRBD1 matching over 10 bases. V gave up 3 bases and J gave up 5 bases; unmatched junction bases: 6. The CDR3 runs 15 residues. The germline V gene encodes CDR1 SGHVS and CDR2 FNYEAQ. The CDR3 protein is CASSLGTGAGTEAFF. The CDR3 DNA reads TGTGCCAGCAGCTTGGGGACAGGGGCGGGTACTGAAGCTTTCTTT.

The gene calls are TRBV11-1 and TRBJ2-7; TRBD2 matches at 7 bases. Germline CDR1 reads SGHAT; CDR2 reads FQDESV (reference sequence). The CDR3 is 15 amino acids. V gave up 1 base and J gave up 5 bases; unmatched junction bases: 8. The CDR3, as DNA: TGTGCCAGCAGCTTAGGGGGAGGGGCTTCCCACGAGCAGTACTTC. It yields the protein CASSLGGGASHEQYF.

The sample holds a few counts of this clone. The chain couples TRBV4-3 to TRBJ1-3; D is uncertain. This CDR3 comprises 16 residues. The germline CDR1 and CDR2 sequences are LGHNA and YSLEER. V gave up 0 bases and J gave up 2 bases, with 11 bases separating them. CDR3 residues: CASSQDFPGPGNTIYF. The DNA for the CDR3 is TGCGCCAGCAGCCAAGATTTCCCTGGCCCTGGAAACACCATATATTTT.

The gene calls are TRBV5-1 and TRBJ2-2, with a weak D call TRBD1 (6 bases). The CDR3 is 14 amino acids. Germline CDR1 is SGHRS and CDR2 is YFSETQ. The V gene lost 2 bases and the J gene lost 2 bases, with 7 bases spanning the gap. In nucleotides, the CDR3 is TGCGCCAGCAGCTTAGGGGGAAACACCGGGGAGCTGTTTTTT. As protein: CASSLGGNTGELFF.

J is TRBJ2-3 and V is TRBV19, with 9 nucleotides matching TRBD2. V was pared by 7 bases and J by 4 bases, with 12 bases of the junction left unmatched. The germline CDR1 and CDR2 sequences are LNHDA and SQIVND (reference sequence). This CDR3 is 16 amino acids long. CDR3 coding DNA: TGTGCCAGTATAAGTCGGCTAGCGGGGCATGCAGATACGCAGTATTTT. Translating it yields CASISRLAGHADTQYF.

This sequence joins TRBV5-1 and TRBJ1-1, with D maybe TRBD1 (6 bases). The CDR3 has 16 amino acids. Trimming left V 1 base short and J 8 bases short, with 21 bases between. The germline CDR1 and CDR2 sequences are SGHRS and YFSETQ. The chain's CDR3 is CASSLLLTGSQGEAFF. The DNA for the CDR3 is TGCGCCAGCAGCTTGTTGTTAACAGGGAGTCAGGGGGAAGCTTTCTTT.

This chain joins TRBV10-3 and TRBJ2-1; D may be TRBD2 (8 bases). Germline CDR1 is ENHRY and CDR2 is SYGVKD. There are 14 residues in the CDR3. V shed 3 bases and J shed 9 bases, with 15 bases lying between them. The CDR3 DNA follows: TGTGCCATCAGTGACGTTAGCGGGGACAGTGAGCAGTTCTTC. Residues: CAISDVSGDSEQFF.

This clone was recorded once. The J gene is TRBJ2-5, the V gene TRBV5-4, with 7 bases lining up with TRBD2. V trimming: 1 base; J trimming: 6 bases; junction bases outside the gene matches: 3. The germline CDR1 and CDR2 sequences are SGHNT and YYREEE (reference sequence). The CDR3 has 13 residues. The CDR3 DNA sequence: TGTGCCAGCAGCTTGTGGGGGGGAAAGACCCAGTACTTC. Translating it yields CASSLWGGKTQYF.

The chain recombines TRBV30 with TRBJ1-1; tentative D call: TRBD1 (5 bases). The CDR3 has 12 residues. Per germline, CDR1 GTSNPN and CDR2 SVGIG (reference sequence). V was cut by 3 bases and J by 7 bases, with 12 bases left in between. CDR3 amino acids: CAWRRTHGEAFF. The CDR3 bases are TGTGCCTGGAGAAGGACACACGGTGAAGCTTTCTTT.

V gene TRBV5-1 combines with J gene TRBJ2-7; D might be TRBD2 (5 bases). CDR3 length: 14 residues. With 5 bases removed from V and 5 bases from J, the gap between germline ends came to 17 bases. The germline V gene has CDR1 SGHRS and CDR2 YFSETQ. CDR3 loop: CASRTLEGLDEQYF. The DNA of the CDR3 is TGCGCCAGCAGGACTCTTGAGGGATTAGACGAGCAGTACTTC. Full variable domain (missing parts from reference TRBV5-1 and TRBJ2-7): KAGVTQTPRYLIKTRGQQVTLSCSPISGHRSVSWYQQTPGQGLQFLFEYFSETQRNKGNFPGRFSGRQFSNSRSEMNVSTLELGDSALYLCASRTLEGLDEQYFGPGTRLTVT.

The chain recombines TRBV7-2 with TRBJ1-6; TRBD1 matches 8 bases. The junction had 4 bases not matched to a gene; V was cut back by 2 bases and J by 10 bases. The CDR3 runs 14 residues. Germline values: CDR1 SGHTA, CDR2 FQGNSA. Here the CDR3 DNA reads TGTGCCAGCAGCTTAAACAGGGGGGAATCACCCCTCCACTTT. It translates to CASSLNRGESPLHF.

Details on this clone: Other DNA sequences of this sample code for an identical CDR3. CDR3 residues: CASSLLQGYEQYF. In DNA form, the CDR3 reads TGCGCCAGCAGCTTGCTACAGGGATACGAGCAGTACTTC. V is TRBV5-1 and J is TRBJ2-7; maybe TRBD1 (6 bases). Trimming removed 1 base from V and 4 bases from J, with 9 bases in between. The CDR3 totals 13 residues. CDR1 and CDR2 (germline): SGHRS, YFSETQ.

This clone has a handful of counts. V usage is TRBV19 and J usage is TRBJ2-7, with a weak D call TRBD1 (6 bases). This CDR3 contains 13 residues. V lost 8 bases to trimming and J lost 1 base, with 12 bases between them. In germline, CDR1 is LNHDA, CDR2 SQIVND (reference sequence). CDR3: CASGTGYSYEQYF. DNA for the CDR3: TGTGCCAGTGGTACAGGGTATTCCTACGAGCAGTACTTC.

The chain combines TRBV7-2 with TRBJ2-6, with D possibly matching TRBD1 (6 bases). CDR3 length: 18 amino acids. Germline CDR1 reads SGHTA; CDR2 reads FQGNSA. V was shortened by 5 bases and J by 0 bases, with 17 bases between the two germline ends. DNA for the CDR3: TGTGCCAGCAGCCCCTGGGGCGGACAGACCTCTGGGGCCAACGTCCTGACTTTC. It yields the protein CASSPWGGQTSGANVLTF.